Listed here are 18 T cell receptor beta chains from one sample, sequenced in a study of T cell changes during pregnancy in multiple sclerosis. TCRdb keeps only in-frame clones here, not all; method: immunoSEQ multiplex PCR. Altogether 30,000 to 40,000 clones are present, about 91% being singletons, with the ten largest covering around 2.7%. The source was CD4+ T cells from peripheral blood mononuclear cells, collected in the third trimester of pregnancy. The receptors shown here come from a female donor in good health, enrolled as a control in a pregnancy study.

The chain combines TRBV18 with TRBJ1-1; no clear D. This CDR3 spans 14 amino acids. Germline V gives CDR1 KGHSH, CDR2 LQKENI. V was clipped by 3 bases and J by 3 bases, with 11 bases between them. The CDR3 protein is CASSPQTLDTEAFF. The CDR3 bases are TGTGCCAGCTCACCTCAGACACTAGACACTGAAGCTTTCTTT. Together with reference TRBV18 and TRBJ1-1, the CDR3 gives the full variable domain: NAGVMQNPRHLVRRRGQEARLRCSPMKGHSHVYWYRQLPEEGLKFMVYLQKENIIDESGMPKERFSAEFPKEGPSILRIQQVVRGDSAAYFCASSPQTLDTEAFFGQGTRLTVV.

The V and J genes are TRBV27 and TRBJ1-2; 8 bases align to TRBD1. The V and J ends lost 6 bases and 5 bases, in that order; junction bases with no gene match: 14. Germline-derived CDR1 and CDR2 are MNHEY and SMNVEV (reference sequence). This CDR3 region has 16 residues. The chain's CDR3 is CASRPRQGAYPYGYTF. CDR3 DNA sequence: TGTGCCAGCAGACCCCGCCAGGGGGCGTACCCGTATGGCTACACCTTC.

This rearrangement joins TRBV6-1 to TRBJ2-3, with 7 bases aligning to TRBD2. CDR1 MNHNS and CDR2 SASEGT come from the germline V gene. The CDR3 is made up of 13 amino acids. With V trimmed by 8 bases and J by 6 bases, 8 bases remained unmatched. The CDR3 reads CASFATGGDTQYF. The CDR3 DNA follows: TGTGCCAGCTTTGCAACGGGGGGTGATACGCAGTATTTT.

The rearrangement uses TRBV6-5 and TRBJ2-3; 7 nucleotides match TRBD2. Germline trimming cut 1 base from V and 2 bases from J; bases unmatched to any gene: 3. CDR3 size: 15 residues. The germline CDR1 and CDR2 sequences are MNHEY and SVGAGI. This CDR3 reads CASSYWSGVTDTQYF. The CDR3 bases are TGTGCCAGCAGTTACTGGAGCGGGGTCACAGATACGCAGTATTTT.

The chain combines TRBV7-2 with TRBJ2-5; TRBD2 is a possible D gene (6 bases). V lost 2 bases, J lost 5 bases, and 15 bases lay in between. Looked up from germline, CDR1 is SGHTA and CDR2 is FQGNSA. There are 15 residues in the CDR3. The CDR3 DNA is TGTGCCAGCAGCTTATGGGGCGGGAATATGGAGACCCAGTACTTC. This codes for CASSLWGGNMETQYF.

This clone was observed once. The gene calls are TRBV28 and TRBJ2-5, with D possibly matching TRBD2 (6 bases). The germline gives CDR1 MDHEN, CDR2 SYDVKM. V was trimmed by 6 bases and J by 7 bases, leaving 12 bases between them. CDR3 length: 12 residues. The CDR3 DNA reads TGTGCCAGCAGGTTGGGGGGAGGGACCCAGTACTTC. Protein product: CASRLGGGTQYF.

The chain uses TRBV7-2 and TRBJ2-1; D is unclear. CDR1 SGHTA and CDR2 FQGNSA come from the germline V gene. The CDR3 totals 13 residues. V dropped 1 base and J dropped 4 bases, with 5 bases sitting between them. Here the CDR3 DNA reads TGTGCCAGCAGCTTAGGCCGGTACAATGAGCAGTTCTTC. Its protein is CASSLGRYNEQFF.

The rearrangement uses TRBV28 and TRBJ1-2; D is unclear. The CDR3 length is 13 residues. Between the trimmed V and J ends, which lost 5 bases and 4 bases, there was a span of 11 bases. Germline values: CDR1 MDHEN, CDR2 SYDVKM. CDR3 in DNA: TGTGCCAGCAGTCCCCGGCGGGCCTATGGCTACACCTTC. This translates into CASSPRRAYGYTF.

V and J are TRBV6-5 and TRBJ1-5; D gene uncertain. V was pared by 2 bases and J by 4 bases, with 6 bases between. CDR3 length: 13 residues. The germline CDR1 and CDR2 sequences are MNHEY and SVGAGI. CDR3: CASSYDGNQPQHF. The CDR3 DNA reads TGTGCCAGCAGTTACGACGGGAATCAGCCCCAGCATTTT.

This clone was counted once. V is TRBV6-5 and J is TRBJ2-3, with a tentative D call TRBD1 (5 bases). The V gene lost 6 bases and the J gene lost 1 base, with 14 bases spanning the gap. This CDR3 comprises 15 residues. Germline V gene lookup returns CDR1 MNHEY and CDR2 SVGAGI. The CDR3 sequence: CASSPWGSRTDTQYF. CDR3 sequence (DNA): TGTGCCAGCAGCCCCTGGGGCTCACGCACAGATACGCAGTATTTT.

In this sample, this clone turned up once. The V and J genes are TRBV5-1 and TRBJ1-2; 9 nucleotides line up with TRBD1. Per germline, CDR1 SGHRS and CDR2 YFSETQ. There are 16 residues in the CDR3. J was trimmed by 4 bases and V by 3 bases; bases with no gene match: 10. CDR3 nucleotide sequence: TGCGCCAGCAGCTCGGGGGGGACAGGGATGATCTATGGCTACACCTTC. Its protein product is CASSSGGTGMIYGYTF.

The chain uses TRBV9 and TRBJ2-3, with TRBD2 matching over 7 bases. Per germline, CDR1 SGDLS and CDR2 YYNGEE. The V segment lost 4 bases and the J segment 6 bases; nucleotides outside the gene matches: 5. The CDR3 totals 13 residues. Written as DNA, the CDR3 is TGTGCCAGCAGCCATGTGGGGGGGGATACGCAGTATTTT. This gives the protein CASSHVGGDTQYF.

J is TRBJ1-6 and V is TRBV7-9, with 9 bases that match TRBD1. J lost 7 bases, V lost 4 bases, and 2 bases had no gene match. The CDR3 is made up of 14 amino acids. CDR1 is SEHNR, CDR2 FQNEAQ, per germline (reference sequence). The CDR3 loop is CASSWTGANSPLHF. The CDR3 DNA follows: TGTGCCAGCAGCTGGACAGGGGCCAATTCACCCCTCCACTTT.

The chain carries TRBV27 and TRBJ2-1; 15 nucleotides agree with TRBD2. The CDR3 extends over 19 amino acids. Germline CDR1 and CDR2: MNHEY and SMNVEV (reference sequence). V shed 4 bases, J shed 0 bases, and the junction held 7 bases outside the gene matches. CDR3 sequence reads: CASSSGLAGGRGSYNEQFF. CDR3 sequence (DNA): TGTGCCAGCAGTTCGGGACTAGCGGGGGGCCGAGGCTCCTACAATGAGCAGTTCTTC.

This sequence joins TRBV6-5 and TRBJ2-7; TRBD1 matches at 9 bases. V trimming: 0 bases; J trimming: 5 bases; junction bases outside the gene matches: 5. CDR1 MNHEY and CDR2 SVGAGI come from the germline V gene. The CDR3 spans 15 residues. The CDR3 nucleotides read TGTGCCAGCAGTTACTCCCCGGGACAGGGTAACGAGCAGTACTTC. Residues: CASSYSPGQGNEQYF.

The V gene is TRBV14, the J gene TRBJ2-1; 14 nucleotides line up with TRBD2. The V gene's germline CDR1 is SGHDN and CDR2 FVKESK. The CDR3 runs 17 residues. V lost 1 base and J lost 4; bases outside the gene matches: 3. Here the CDR3 reads CASSQGRLAGGYNEQFF. The CDR3 DNA sequence: TGTGCCAGCAGCCAAGGCAGACTAGCGGGGGGGTACAATGAGCAGTTCTTC.

The rearrangement links TRBV5-4 to TRBJ1-2, with TRBD1 identical over 12 bases. From germline, CDR1 is SGHNT and CDR2 YYREEE (reference sequence). The V gene end was trimmed by 7 bases and the J gene end by 5 bases; junction bases not matched to a gene: 18. This CDR3 has 18 residues. CDR3 in amino acids: CASSLGMGQGAIRYGYTF. For the CDR3, the DNA is TGTGCCAGCTCTCTTGGAATGGGACAGGGGGCGATTAGGTATGGCTACACCTTC.

V gene TRBV7-9 combines with J gene TRBJ2-5; 7 nucleotides match TRBD1. CDR3 length: 15 amino acids. Trimming at V came to 5 bases and at J to 2 bases, leaving 8 bases not matched to a gene. Germline V gene lookup returns CDR1 SEHNR and CDR2 FQNEAQ (reference sequence). This CDR3 is CASSLTGQKQETQYF. In DNA, the CDR3 is TGTGCCAGCAGCCTAACGGGACAGAAACAAGAGACCCAGTACTTC.